This T cell receptor (beta chain) emerged from a study of blood T cell repertoires in COVID-19 (dated by TCRdb to the early 2020s). With respect to the entire study: The collaborator samples originated in the United States, Italy and Spain and spanned the acute and convalescent phases of COVID-19. The prospective study material was composed of cDNA or gDNA derived from T cells, B-cell-depleted T cells, or PBMCs. The sample metadata nearly always contained a de-identified subject ID, COVID-19 status, age in years and sex. HLA class I and class II types, where available, came from metadata supplied by the sample provider rather than from assay-based typing. Subjects who had been exposed to COVID-19, were actively infected with it, or had recovered from it provided the deeply sampled blood TCRbeta repertoires that made up the dataset. The repertoires were released in a freely available public database meant as a resource for research on the immune response to SARS-CoV-2. The samples were drawn from the first 160 participants of the ongoing ImmuneRACE study and from over 950 subjects provided by 6 global collaborators. Paper-wide results and their limitations: The amount of clinical and demographic metadata varied by source and participant and was provided uncurated.

V lost 2 bases and J lost 0 bases; the stretch between them is 26 bases long. In the germline V gene, CDR1 corresponds to MNHEY and CDR2 to SVGEGT. Measured from the cysteine to the phenylalanine, the CDR3 is 20 residues long. The CDR3 DNA has 60 bases and is translated from base 1. In the case of this clone: The target of this receptor is not known. Per-base quality was not reported, and no clone a single base away is much larger than it.

TCRbeta CDR3 regions were amplified from genomic DNA by means of the immunoSEQ Assay, a bias-controlled multiplex PCR. Per the source publication's procedure: The number of nucleated cells in each sample was estimated by amplification of reference gene primers within the assay. To quantify the absolute abundance of each unique TCRbeta CDR3 rearrangement, sequence reads were collapsed and filtered. Productive Simpson clonality was computed per sample as the square root of Simpson's diversity index over productive rearrangements. TCRdb provides this immuneACCESS table in a form limited to in-frame rearrangements. Some clones are lacking; in checked studies, under half of them reflect an unresolved V gene, and why the rest are absent is not known. The D gene and trimming were derived from the DNA, and the V and J assignments and clone size from that table. For this sample there are some 130,000 clones; roughly 71% appear just once. The ten largest clones take up around 20% of the sample.

Collaborating institutions collected whole blood in K2EDTA tubes following their own protocols. Collaborator samples were shipped for TCRbeta analysis as frozen whole blood, isolated PBMCs, or DNA extracted from either sample type. The chain joins TRBV6-2 or TRBV6-3 to TRBJ2-7, with TRBD1 tentatively as D gene (5 bases match). Sequencing was performed on peripheral blood. This sequence originates from an elderly man with acute or convalescent COVID-19. The DNA reads TGTGCCAGCAGTTACACACTGACAGTCCCCGGAATCATTACCTCCTACGAGCAGTACTTC. Its translation is CASSYTLTVPGIITSYEQYF.